This T cell receptor beta chain was captured in a study of CD8 T cells in ankylosing spondylitis. Regarding the study as a whole: CD8+ by phenotype, disease-linked clones were relatively rare in peripheral blood. Reported data indicate significant enrichment of disease-linked clones within matched ankylosing spondylitis synovial fluid. For ankylosing spondylitis blood, a TCR beta motif of 8 or 9 highly homologous variants appeared characteristic. Reactive arthritis synovial fluid and blood were previously reported to contain some motif variants.

Germline assignment: CDR1 DFQATT and CDR2 SNEGSKA (reference sequence). This CDR3 contains 12 residues. V was pared by 3 bases and J by 6 bases, with 9 bases between. With molecular barcodes, quantitative 5'-RACE was used to make the TCR beta libraries. TCRdb analysed the 5' RACE reads with MiXCR anew, one entry per CDR3 protein. The sample carries around 770,000 distinct CDR3 sequences, approximately 12% recorded once. This clonotype occurred many times. What it recognizes is unknown. The sequence came from a male donor with ankylosing spondylitis. Material for sequencing was blood, either unsorted or a sorted T cell fraction (not recorded which). The chain employs TRBV20-1 and TRBJ1-5, with D possibly TRBD1 on 5 matching bases. CDR3 DNA sequence: TGCAGTGCTAGTTCGGGGGGTCAGCCCCAGCATTTT. Its translation: CSASSGGQPQHF.